One sample yielded the 2 T cell receptor beta chains listed below, sequenced in a study of blood T cell repertoires in COVID-19 (dated by TCRdb to about 2020). The library came from the immunoSEQ multiplex PCR assay. The clones in this table, taken by TCRdb from immuneACCESS, are in-frame only. Not every clone is retained; where verified, under half of the shortfall comes from an unresolved V gene, and the cause of the rest is unknown. The sample yields around 300,000 clones; around four fifths were counted once. In total, the top ten clones hold roughly 3% of the sample. Sequencing used peripheral blood. The receptor set was obtained from a man aged 30-40 years with active or convalescent COVID-19.

This clone was recorded only once. V is TRBV11-3 and J is TRBJ1-1, with TRBD1 as a possible D gene (6 bases). V was trimmed by 3 bases and J by 8 bases, leaving 13 bases between them. Germline CDR1 and CDR2: SGHNT and YENEEA. CDR3 length: 13 residues. As DNA, the CDR3 is TGTGCCAGCAGCTTTGGGCGCAGGGGCGAAGCTTTCTTT. It translates to CASSFGRRGEAFF. The full variable domain, its missing parts supplied by reference TRBV11-3 and TRBJ1-1, is EAGVVQSPRYKIIEKKQPVAFWCNPISGHNTLYWYLQNLGQGPELLIRYENEEAVDDSQLPKDRFSAERLKGVDSTLKIQPAELGDSAVYLCASSFGRRGEAFFGQGTRLTVV.

The CDR3 loop is CASSVVWGRMNTEAFF. CDR3 nucleotide sequence: TGTGCCAGCAGCGTAGTATGGGGGCGCATGAACACTGAAGCTTTCTTT. The gene calls are TRBV9 and TRBJ1-1; maybe TRBD1 (6 bases). Trimming removed 0 bases at V and 0 bases at J, with 12 bases between. This CDR3 comprises 16 residues. Germline values: CDR1 SGDLS, CDR2 YYNGEE.